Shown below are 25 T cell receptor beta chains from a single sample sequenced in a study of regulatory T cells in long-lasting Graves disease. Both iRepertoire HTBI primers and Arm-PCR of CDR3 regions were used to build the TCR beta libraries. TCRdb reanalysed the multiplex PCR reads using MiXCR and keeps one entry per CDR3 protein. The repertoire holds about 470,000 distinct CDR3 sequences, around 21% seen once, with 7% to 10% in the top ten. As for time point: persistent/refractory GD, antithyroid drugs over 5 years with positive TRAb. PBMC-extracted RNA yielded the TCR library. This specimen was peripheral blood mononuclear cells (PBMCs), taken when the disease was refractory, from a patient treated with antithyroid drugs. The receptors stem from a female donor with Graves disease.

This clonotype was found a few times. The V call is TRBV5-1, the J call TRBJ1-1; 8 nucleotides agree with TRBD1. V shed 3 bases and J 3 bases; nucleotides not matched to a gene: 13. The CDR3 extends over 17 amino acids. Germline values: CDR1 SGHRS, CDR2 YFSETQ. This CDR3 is CASSYRTGSLTDTEAFF. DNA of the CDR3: TGCGCCAGCAGCTATAGGACAGGGTCCTTAACGGACACTGAAGCTTTCTTT.

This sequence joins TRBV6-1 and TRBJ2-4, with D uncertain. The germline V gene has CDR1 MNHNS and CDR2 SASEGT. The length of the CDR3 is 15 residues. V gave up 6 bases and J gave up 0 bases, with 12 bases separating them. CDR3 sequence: CASRHRTLAKNIQYF. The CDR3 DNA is TGTGCCAGCAGGCACAGAACTCTAGCCAAAAACATTCAGTACTTC.

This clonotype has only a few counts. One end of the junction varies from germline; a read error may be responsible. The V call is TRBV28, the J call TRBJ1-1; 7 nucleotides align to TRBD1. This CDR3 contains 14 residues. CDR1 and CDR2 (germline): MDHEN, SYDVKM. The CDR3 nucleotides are TGTGCCAGCAGTCTACCGGGACAGAGCACTGAAACTTTCTTT. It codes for CASSLPGQSTETFF.

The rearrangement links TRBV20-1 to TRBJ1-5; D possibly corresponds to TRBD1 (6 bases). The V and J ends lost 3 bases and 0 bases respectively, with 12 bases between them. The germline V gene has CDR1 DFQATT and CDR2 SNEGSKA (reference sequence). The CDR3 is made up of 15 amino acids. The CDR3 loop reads CSASLQGYSNQPQHF. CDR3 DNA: TGCAGTGCTAGCCTTCAGGGGTATAGCAATCAGCCCCAGCATTTT.

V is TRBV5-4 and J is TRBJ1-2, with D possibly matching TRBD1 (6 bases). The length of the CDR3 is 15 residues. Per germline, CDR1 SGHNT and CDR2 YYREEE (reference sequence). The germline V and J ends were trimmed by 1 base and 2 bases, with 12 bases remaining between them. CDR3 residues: CASSLPPQGNYGYTF. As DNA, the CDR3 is TGTGCCAGCAGCTTGCCCCCCCAGGGGAACTATGGCTACACCTTC. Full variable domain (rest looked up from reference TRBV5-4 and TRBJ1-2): ETGVTQSPTHLIKTRGQQVTLRCSSQSGHNTVSWYQQALGQGPQFIFQYYREEENGRGNFPPRFSGLQFPNYSSELNVNALELDDSALYLCASSLPPQGNYGYTFGSGTRLTVV.

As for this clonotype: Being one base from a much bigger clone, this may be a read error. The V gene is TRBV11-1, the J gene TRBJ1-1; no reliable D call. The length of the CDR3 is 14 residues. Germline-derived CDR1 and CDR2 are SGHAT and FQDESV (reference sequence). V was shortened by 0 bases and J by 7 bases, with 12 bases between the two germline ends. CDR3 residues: CASSLAQDHLEAFF. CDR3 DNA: TGTGCCAGCAGCTTAGCGCAGGACCATCTTGAAGCTTTCTTT.

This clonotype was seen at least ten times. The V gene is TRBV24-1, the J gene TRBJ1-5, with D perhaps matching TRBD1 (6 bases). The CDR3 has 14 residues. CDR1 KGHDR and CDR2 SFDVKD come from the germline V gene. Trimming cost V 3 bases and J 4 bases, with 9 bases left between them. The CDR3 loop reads CATSDAGVNQPQHF. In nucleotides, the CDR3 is TGTGCCACCAGTGATGCAGGGGTGAATCAGCCCCAGCATTTT.

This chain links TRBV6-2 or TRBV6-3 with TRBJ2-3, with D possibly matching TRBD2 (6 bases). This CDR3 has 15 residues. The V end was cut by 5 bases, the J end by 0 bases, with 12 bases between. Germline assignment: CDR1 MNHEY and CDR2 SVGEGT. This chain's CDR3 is CASSEEGTSTDTQYF. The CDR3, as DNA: TGTGCCAGCAGTGAAGAGGGGACTAGCACAGATACGCAGTATTTT.

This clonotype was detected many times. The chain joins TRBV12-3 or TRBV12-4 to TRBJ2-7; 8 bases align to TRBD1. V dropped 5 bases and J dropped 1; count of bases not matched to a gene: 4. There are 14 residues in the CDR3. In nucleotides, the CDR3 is TGTGCCAGCAGTACCGACAGGGGATCCTACGAGCAGTACTTC. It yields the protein CASSTDRGSYEQYF.

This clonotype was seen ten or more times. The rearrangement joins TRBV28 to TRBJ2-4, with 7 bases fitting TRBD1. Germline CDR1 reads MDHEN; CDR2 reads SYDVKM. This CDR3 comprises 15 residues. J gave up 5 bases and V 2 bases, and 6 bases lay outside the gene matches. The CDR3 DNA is TGTGCCAGCAGTTTACGGGACAGAGGCGAAAACATTCAGTACTTC. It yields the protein CASSLRDRGENIQYF.

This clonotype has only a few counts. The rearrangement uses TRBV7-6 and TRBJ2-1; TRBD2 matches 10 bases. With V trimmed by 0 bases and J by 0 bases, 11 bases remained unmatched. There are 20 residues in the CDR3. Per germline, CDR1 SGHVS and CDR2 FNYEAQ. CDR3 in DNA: TGTGCCAGCAGCTTAGCCGGGCTAGCGGGAGTGCGAATCTCCTACAATGAGCAGTTCTTC. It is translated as CASSLAGLAGVRISYNEQFF.

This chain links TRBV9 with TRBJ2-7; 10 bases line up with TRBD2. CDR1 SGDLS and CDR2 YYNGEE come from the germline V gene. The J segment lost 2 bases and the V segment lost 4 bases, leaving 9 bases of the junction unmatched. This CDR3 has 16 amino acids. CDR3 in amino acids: CASSYGLAAIPYEQYF. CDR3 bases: TGTGCCAGCAGCTACGGACTAGCGGCTATCCCCTACGAGCAGTACTTC. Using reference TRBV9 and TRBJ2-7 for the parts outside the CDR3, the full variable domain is DSGVTQTPKHLITATGQRVTLRCSPRSGDLSVYWYQQSLDQGLQFLIQYYNGEERAKGNILERFSAQQFPDLHSELNLSSLELGDSALYFCASSYGLAAIPYEQYFGPGTRLTVT.

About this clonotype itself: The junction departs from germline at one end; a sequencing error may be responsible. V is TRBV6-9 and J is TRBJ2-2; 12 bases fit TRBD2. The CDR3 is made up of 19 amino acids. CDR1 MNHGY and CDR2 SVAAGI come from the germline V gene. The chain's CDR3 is CASSYSASGRASDTGELLF. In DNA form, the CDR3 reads TGTGCCAGCAGTTACTCCGCTAGCGGGAGGGCTTCGGATACCGGGGAGCTGCTTTTT.

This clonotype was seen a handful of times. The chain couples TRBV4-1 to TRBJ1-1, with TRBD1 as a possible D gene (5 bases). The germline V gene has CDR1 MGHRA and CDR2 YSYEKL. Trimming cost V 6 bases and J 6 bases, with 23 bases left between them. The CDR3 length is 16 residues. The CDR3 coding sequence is TGCGCCAGCAGACCAATTGGGTTGGGGGTTGCGGCTGAAGCTTTCTTT. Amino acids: CASRPIGLGVAAEAFF.

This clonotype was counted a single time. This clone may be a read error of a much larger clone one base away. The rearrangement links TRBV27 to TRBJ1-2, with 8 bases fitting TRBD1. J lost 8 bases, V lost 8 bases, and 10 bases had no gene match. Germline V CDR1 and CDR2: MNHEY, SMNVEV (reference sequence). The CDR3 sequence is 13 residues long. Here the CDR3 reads CASRDRGMGGYTF. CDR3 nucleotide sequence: TGTGCCAGCCGCGACAGGGGTATGGGGGGCTACACCTTC.

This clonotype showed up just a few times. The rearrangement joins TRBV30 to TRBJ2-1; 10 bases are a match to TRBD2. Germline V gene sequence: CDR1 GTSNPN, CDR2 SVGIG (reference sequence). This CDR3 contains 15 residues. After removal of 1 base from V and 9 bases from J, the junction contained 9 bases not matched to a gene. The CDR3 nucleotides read TGTGCCTGGAGTGGTTCTAGCGGGAGAACTGGTGAGCAGTTCTTC. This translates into CAWSGSSGRTGEQFF.

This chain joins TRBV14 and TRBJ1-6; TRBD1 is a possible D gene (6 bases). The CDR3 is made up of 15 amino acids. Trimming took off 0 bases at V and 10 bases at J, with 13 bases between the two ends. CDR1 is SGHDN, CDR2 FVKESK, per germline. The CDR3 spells CASSQDQGRGSPLHF. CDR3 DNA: TGTGCCAGCAGCCAAGATCAGGGGAGGGGATCACCCCTCCACTTT.

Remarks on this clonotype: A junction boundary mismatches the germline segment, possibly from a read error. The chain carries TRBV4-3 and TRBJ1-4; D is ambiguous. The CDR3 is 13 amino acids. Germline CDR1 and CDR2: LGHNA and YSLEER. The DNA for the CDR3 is TGCGCCAGCAGCCCAGGCCCGGGCGAAAAACCGTTTTTT. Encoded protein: CASSPGPGEKPFF.

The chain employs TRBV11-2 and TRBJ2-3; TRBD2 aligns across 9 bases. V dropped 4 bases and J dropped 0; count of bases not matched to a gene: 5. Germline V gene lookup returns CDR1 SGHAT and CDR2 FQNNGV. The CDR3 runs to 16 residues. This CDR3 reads CASSYIAGVSTDTQYF. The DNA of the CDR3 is TGTGCCAGCAGCTACATAGCGGGAGTGAGCACAGATACGCAGTATTTT.

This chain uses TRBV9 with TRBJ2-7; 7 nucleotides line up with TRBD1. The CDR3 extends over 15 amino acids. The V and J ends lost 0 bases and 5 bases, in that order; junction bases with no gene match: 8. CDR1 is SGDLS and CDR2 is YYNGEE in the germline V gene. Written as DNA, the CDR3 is TGTGCCAGCAGCGTAGTCGGCAGGGGGAACAACGAGCAGTACTTC. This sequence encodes CASSVVGRGNNEQYF.

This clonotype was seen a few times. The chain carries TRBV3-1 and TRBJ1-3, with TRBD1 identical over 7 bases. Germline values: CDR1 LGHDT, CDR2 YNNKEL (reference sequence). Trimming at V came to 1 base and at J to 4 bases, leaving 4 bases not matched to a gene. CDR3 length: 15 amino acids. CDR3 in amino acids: CASSQGTGTGNTIYF. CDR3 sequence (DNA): TGTGCCAGCAGCCAAGGGACAGGAACGGGAAACACCATATATTTT.

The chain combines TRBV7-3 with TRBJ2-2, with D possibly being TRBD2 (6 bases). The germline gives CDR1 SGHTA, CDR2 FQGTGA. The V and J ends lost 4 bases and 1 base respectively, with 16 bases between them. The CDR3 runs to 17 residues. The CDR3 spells CASSSLGRDVNTGELFF. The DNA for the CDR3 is TGTGCCAGCAGCTCCCTCGGGCGGGATGTGAACACCGGGGAGCTGTTTTTT. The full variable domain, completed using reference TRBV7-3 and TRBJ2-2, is GAGVSQTPSNKVTEKGKYVELRCDPISGHTALYWYRQSLGQGPEFLIYFQGTGAADDSGLPNDRFFAVRPEGSVSTLKIQRTERGDSAVYLCASSSLGRDVNTGELFFGEGSRLTVL.

For the CDR3, the DNA is TGTGCCAGCAGTTACGAGGCGGGAGCTCCCTACGAGCAGTACTTC. Its translation is CASSYEAGAPYEQYF. The chain links TRBV6-2 or TRBV6-3 to TRBJ2-7; 7 bases are a match to TRBD2. The V segment lost 2 bases and the J segment 2 bases; nucleotides outside the gene matches: 6. The germline V gene has CDR1 MNHEY and CDR2 SVGEGT. The CDR3 sequence is 15 residues long.

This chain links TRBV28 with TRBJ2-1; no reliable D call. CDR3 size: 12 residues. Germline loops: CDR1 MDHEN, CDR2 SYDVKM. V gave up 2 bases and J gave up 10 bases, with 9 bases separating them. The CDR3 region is CASSLPGPEQFF. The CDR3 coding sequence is TGTGCCAGCAGTTTACCTGGACCCGAGCAGTTCTTC.

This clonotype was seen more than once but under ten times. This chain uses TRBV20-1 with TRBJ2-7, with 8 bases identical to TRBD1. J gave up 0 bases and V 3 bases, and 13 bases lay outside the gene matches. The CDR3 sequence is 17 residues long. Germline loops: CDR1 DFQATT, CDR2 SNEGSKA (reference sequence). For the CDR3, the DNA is TGCAGTGCTAGGGTAATGGCGGCAGGGGGCTTCTCCTACGAGCAGTACTTC. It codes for CSARVMAAGGFSYEQYF.